The rows below give T cell receptor beta chains drawn from one sample of a study of monozygotic twins with inflammatory bowel disease. TCRdb re-called the 5' RACE reads and gives one entry per CDR3 protein, without DNA. The sample includes around 450,000 distinct CDR3 sequences. The sequencing input was blood. Receptors were obtained from a human donor with ulcerative colitis or Crohn's disease, or a healthy co-twin of an affected twin (not recorded which). The CDR3 runs from the conserved cysteine through the conserved F or W.

V gene	J gene	CDR3 protein
TRBV5-1	TRBJ2-7	CASSLWGGYEQYF
TRBV7-6	TRBJ2-3	CASSLRGQGARTDTQYF
TRBV7-9	TRBJ2-3	CASSLVEGSTDTQYF
TRBV9	TRBJ2-2	CASSVIWTGELFF
TRBV5-1	TRBJ2-3	CASSPLKDEGALTDTQYF
TRBV20-1	TRBJ2-1	CSATLAGVYEQFF
TRBV15	TRBJ2-6	CATSNLEGANVLTF
TRBV5-1	TRBJ1-2	CASSLAEGFYGYTF
TRBV3-1	TRBJ1-1	CASSQQAGSTEAFF
TRBV27	TRBJ2-3	CASSLERNTDTQYF
TRBV6-1	TRBJ1-2	CASSRGQTSGNYGYTF
TRBV7-3	TRBJ1-2	CASSLDTDGYGYTF
TRBV19	TRBJ2-1	CASSISSSGDGYNEQFF
TRBV6-5	TRBJ1-4	CASSYYRQGRHEKLFF
TRBV6-5	TRBJ2-4	CASRAGGMQYF
TRBV15	TRBJ2-1	CATSRDPGTSYGNNEQFF
TRBV9	TRBJ2-1	CASSVLTNNEQFF
TRBV9	TRBJ1-4	CASSFDSANEKLFF
TRBV30	TRBJ1-5	CAWGTLGPQHF
TRBV6-2/TRBV6-3	TRBJ1-1	CASSYRGGVNTEAFF
TRBV20-1	TRBJ2-3	CSARDSAGGGDTQYF
TRBV4-1	TRBJ2-2	CASSQVAGGWTGELFF
TRBV18	TRBJ2-5	CASSVLAGETQYF
TRBV2	TRBJ2-3	CASSENRGGGDTQYF
TRBV10-3	TRBJ2-5	CAISGGQLETQYF
TRBV6-1	TRBJ2-7	CASRDPAQGFYEQYF
TRBV15	TRBJ2-2	CATSRVLSAVTAGELFF
TRBV7-3	TRBJ2-6	CASSSGTSSGANVLTF
TRBV5-1	TRBJ1-2	CASSIPIDQVYRGYTF